These T cell receptor beta chains were read from a single sample in a study of blood T cells in healthy people across ages. TCRdb reprocessed the 5' RACE reads with MiXCR, giving one entry per CDR3 protein. The sample has approximately 770,000 distinct CDR3 sequences; nearly 60% are singletons. Sequencing input: blood. The receptors come from a man aged 30-40 years in good health. CDR3s include the opening cysteine and the closing phenylalanine or tryptophan. The order of the fields is clone size, V gene, J gene, D gene, CDR3 DNA, CDR3 protein. A D gene is named only where the DNA matches it firmly. Clone size is not always given. Where it is, it says once, few, many or a class for expanded clones.

clone size: -; V gene: TRBV12-3/TRBV12-4; J gene: TRBJ2-4; D gene: TRBD2; CDR3 DNA: TGTGCCAGCAGAAGGGACTACCTAGTTAGAGAGCAGTACTTC; CDR3 protein: CASRRDYLVREQYF
clone size: -; V gene: TRBV24-1; J gene: TRBJ2-7; D gene: -; CDR3 DNA: TGTGCCACCATCTGGGGTTACGAGCAGTACTTC; CDR3 protein: CATIWGYEQYF
clone size: few; V gene: TRBV20-1; J gene: TRBJ2-7; D gene: -; CDR3 DNA: TGCAGTGCTAGTCGGGGGCAGGGGAGGTACGAGCAGTACTTC; CDR3 protein: CSASRGQGRYEQYF
clone size: -; V gene: TRBV20-1; J gene: TRBJ2-7; D gene: TRBD2; CDR3 DNA: TGCAGTGCTGAAGGGCCTAGCGGGGGAAACTACGAGCAGTACTTC; CDR3 protein: CSAEGPSGGNYEQYF
clone size: few; V gene: TRBV6-1; J gene: TRBJ2-7; D gene: TRBD1; CDR3 DNA: TGTGCCAGCAGGCCAGGGGGCTTGGACGAGCAGTACTTC; CDR3 protein: CASRPGGLDEQYF
clone size: -; V gene: TRBV12-3/TRBV12-4; J gene: TRBJ2-3; D gene: -; CDR3 DNA: TGTGCCAGCAGTTTAAAGGGGAGCACAGATGCGCAGTATTTT; CDR3 protein: CASSLKGSTDAQYF
clone size: few; V gene: TRBV29-1; J gene: TRBJ2-1; D gene: -; CDR3 DNA: TGCAGCGTTGCTCCCAGGGGCTCCTACAATGAGCAGTTCTTC; CDR3 protein: CSVAPRGSYNEQFF
clone size: -; V gene: TRBV27; J gene: TRBJ2-7; D gene: -; CDR3 DNA: TGTGCCAGCAGCACCTACCGGGACTCACCTCCCGAGCAGTACTTC; CDR3 protein: CASSTYRDSPPEQYF
clone size: once; V gene: TRBV20-1; J gene: TRBJ1-2; D gene: -; CDR3 DNA: TGCAGTGCTAGTATCCTGGGGGTGGGTGGCTACACCTTC; CDR3 protein: CSASILGVGGYTF
clone size: -; V gene: TRBV4-2; J gene: TRBJ2-3; D gene: TRBD1; CDR3 DNA: TGTGCCAGCAGCGATGGAGACCGGGACAGGGAGGCAGATACGCAGTATTTT; CDR3 protein: CASSDGDRDREADTQYF
clone size: once; V gene: TRBV27; J gene: TRBJ1-1; D gene: TRBD1; CDR3 DNA: TGTGCCAGCAGATCAACGGGACAGGGATATTACACTGAAGCTTTCTTT; CDR3 protein: CASRSTGQGYYTEAFF
clone size: -; V gene: TRBV7-9; J gene: TRBJ2-6; D gene: TRBD1; CDR3 DNA: TGTGCCAGCAGCTTGGACAGGAGGTCTGGGGCCAACGTCCTGACTTTC; CDR3 protein: CASSLDRRSGANVLTF
clone size: -; V gene: TRBV20-1; J gene: TRBJ1-2; D gene: TRBD1; CDR3 DNA: TGCAGTGCTTGGGACAGGGGGCGCAGGAATGGCTACACCTTC; CDR3 protein: CSAWDRGRRNGYTF
clone size: -; V gene: TRBV20-1; J gene: TRBJ2-5; D gene: -; CDR3 DNA: TGCAGTGCTAGAGACAGGCAAAAAGGAGAGACCCAGTACTTC; CDR3 protein: CSARDRQKGETQYF
clone size: -; V gene: TRBV20-1; J gene: TRBJ2-2; D gene: -; CDR3 DNA: TGCAGTGCTAGAGAATCAACAACCGGGGAGCTGTTTTTT; CDR3 protein: CSARESTTGELFF
clone size: -; V gene: TRBV20-1; J gene: TRBJ2-1; D gene: TRBD1; CDR3 DNA: TGCAGTGCTAGAGATCGGGGGACAGGGGCGAACAATGAGCAGTTCTTC; CDR3 protein: CSARDRGTGANNEQFF
clone size: -; V gene: TRBV6-2/TRBV6-3; J gene: TRBJ2-7; D gene: -; CDR3 DNA: TGTGCCAGCAGTTACTCGTCTCGGGAGATACACTCCTACGAGCAGTACTTC; CDR3 protein: CASSYSSREIHSYEQYF
clone size: -; V gene: TRBV29-1; J gene: TRBJ2-7; D gene: TRBD1; CDR3 DNA: TGCAGCGTCGAGACAGGGGATCGGTACGAGCAGTACTTC; CDR3 protein: CSVETGDRYEQYF
clone size: -; V gene: TRBV6-6; J gene: TRBJ1-5; D gene: -; CDR3 DNA: TGTGCCAGCAGTGAGTTTTGGCCCCAGCATTTT; CDR3 protein: CASSEFWPQHF
clone size: -; V gene: TRBV20-1; J gene: TRBJ2-1; D gene: -; CDR3 DNA: TGCAGTGCTAGAGCGGGGGGCTACAATAAGCAGTTCTTC; CDR3 protein: CSARAGGYNKQFF
clone size: few; V gene: TRBV18; J gene: TRBJ2-5; D gene: -; CDR3 DNA: TGTGCCAGCTCACCATCGACTAGCCAAGAGACCCAGTACTTC; CDR3 protein: CASSPSTSQETQYF
clone size: -; V gene: TRBV20-1; J gene: TRBJ2-7; D gene: -; CDR3 DNA: TGCAGTGCTAATCCGGGGTCGGACCTCTCGCAGTACTTC; CDR3 protein: CSANPGSDLSQYF
clone size: -; V gene: TRBV6-1; J gene: TRBJ1-6; D gene: -; CDR3 DNA: TGTGCCAGCAGTGAAGCGCTTCGGCTAAATTCACCCCTCCACTTT; CDR3 protein: CASSEALRLNSPLHF
clone size: -; V gene: TRBV5-1; J gene: TRBJ2-3; D gene: -; CDR3 DNA: TGCGCCAGCATGGAGGGGCTTGGGTCCGATACGCAGTATTTT; CDR3 protein: CASMEGLGSDTQYF
clone size: -; V gene: TRBV6-2/TRBV6-3; J gene: TRBJ2-1; D gene: -; CDR3 DNA: TGTGCCAGCATTTATAGGTTTGAGCAGTTCTTC; CDR3 protein: CASIYRFEQFF
clone size: -; V gene: TRBV6-4; J gene: TRBJ2-3; D gene: TRBD2; CDR3 DNA: TGTGCCAGCTCGACTAGCGGGAGTGCTACAGATACGCAGTATTTT; CDR3 protein: CASSTSGSATDTQYF
clone size: -; V gene: TRBV7-8; J gene: TRBJ2-7; D gene: TRBD1; CDR3 DNA: TGTGCCAGCAGCCAACTACAGGGGGCCTACGAGCAGTACTTC; CDR3 protein: CASSQLQGAYEQYF